Following are 6 T cell receptor beta chains from one sample sequenced in a study of metastatic and nonmetastatic thyroid tumors. Patients had received no treatment of any kind before thyroid surgery. TCRdb used MiXCR to call clones anew from the PCR reads. The repertoire consists of some 41,000 clones, with more than 25% occurring once and the leading ten covering over 8%. Sequencing was done on a sample of blood. The receptors were sampled from a male donor with papillary thyroid cancer or a benign thyroid nodule (not recorded which). Some clones in this sample may be carry-over from other donors' samples.

The chain combines TRBV3-1 with TRBJ2-7; D tentatively fits TRBD1 or TRBD2 (5 bases each). CDR1 and CDR2 (germline): LGHDT, YNNKEL (reference sequence). The ends were cut back, 4 bases at V and 7 bases at J, with 14 bases in the middle. The CDR3 is 13 amino acids. CDR3 coding DNA: TGTGCCAGCAGCCCCCAGGGCGGGCCGGAGCAGTACTTC. Translation: CASSPQGGPEQYF.

This clone was observed a few times. Sequence at one end of the junction differs from germline and may be a read error. The chain joins TRBV12-5 to TRBJ2-3; 14 nucleotides align to TRBD2. Germline CDR1 is LGHNT and CDR2 is FRNRAP. CDR3 length: 16 amino acids. CDR3 bases: TGTGCTAGTTGCGGGACTAGCGGGGGACGCACAGATACGCAGTACTTT. This gives the protein CASCGTSGGRTDTQYF.

This clone was detected many times. The V gene is TRBV7-9, the J gene TRBJ2-1; either TRBD1 or TRBD2 may supply D (5 bases each). Germline V gives CDR1 SEHNR, CDR2 FQNEAQ (reference sequence). The V gene lost 5 bases and the J gene lost 7 bases, with 18 bases spanning the gap. This CDR3 contains 15 residues. For the CDR3, the DNA is TGTGCCAGCAGCAAAAGACAGTATGGCGGGAATGAGCAGTTCTTC. Its protein product is CASSKRQYGGNEQFF.

The V and J genes are TRBV5-1 and TRBJ1-1; maybe TRBD1 (5 bases). Germline V lookup: CDR1 SGHRS, CDR2 YFSETQ. Trimming stripped 4 bases from V and 0 bases from J, with 10 bases between. The CDR3 loop spans 14 amino acids. CDR3 loop: CASSATELNTEAFF. CDR3 sequence (DNA): TGCGCCAGCAGCGCGACAGAATTGAACACTGAAGCTTTCTTT. Based on the CDR3 plus reference TRBV5-1 and TRBJ1-1, the full variable domain is KAGVTQTPRYLIKTRGQQVTLSCSPISGHRSVSWYQQTPGQGLQFLFEYFSETQRNKGNFPGRFSGRQFSNSRSEMNVSTLELGDSALYLCASSATELNTEAFFGQGTRLTVV.

There are a few counts of this clone. A much larger clone differs from this one at a single base, so this may be a read error. The chain combines TRBV5-4 with TRBJ1-5; D gene ambiguous. Germline values: CDR1 SGHNT, CDR2 YYREEE (reference sequence). This CDR3 comprises 14 residues. V was trimmed by 2 bases and J by 7 bases, leaving 13 bases between them. Written as DNA, the CDR3 is TGTGCCAGCAGCTTCGGGGTTTCGGACCAGCCCCAGCATTTT. Protein: CASSFGVSDQPQHF. The full variable domain, completed using reference TRBV5-4 and TRBJ1-5, is ETGVTQSPTHLIKTRGQQVTLRCSSQSGHNTVSWYQQALGQGPQFIFQYYREEENGRGNFPPRFSGLQFPNYSSELNVNALELDDSALYLCASSFGVSDQPQHFGDGTRLSIL.

This clone was observed at least ten times. The chain carries TRBV7-6 and TRBJ2-3; TRBD1 agrees at 8 bases. The junction had 4 bases not matched to a gene; V was cut back by 3 bases and J by 2 bases. Per germline, CDR1 SGHVS and CDR2 FNYEAQ. The CDR3 has 15 residues. This chain's CDR3 is CASSFGQGDTDTQYF. The CDR3 nucleotides read TGTGCCAGCAGCTTTGGACAGGGAGACACAGATACGCAGTATTTT. The full variable domain, completed using reference TRBV7-6 and TRBJ2-3, is GAGVSQSPRYKVTKRGQDVALRCDPISGHVSLYWYRQALGQGPEFLTYFNYEAQQDKSGLPNDRFSAERPEGSISTLTIQRTEQRDSAMYRCASSFGQGDTDTQYFGPGTRLTVL.